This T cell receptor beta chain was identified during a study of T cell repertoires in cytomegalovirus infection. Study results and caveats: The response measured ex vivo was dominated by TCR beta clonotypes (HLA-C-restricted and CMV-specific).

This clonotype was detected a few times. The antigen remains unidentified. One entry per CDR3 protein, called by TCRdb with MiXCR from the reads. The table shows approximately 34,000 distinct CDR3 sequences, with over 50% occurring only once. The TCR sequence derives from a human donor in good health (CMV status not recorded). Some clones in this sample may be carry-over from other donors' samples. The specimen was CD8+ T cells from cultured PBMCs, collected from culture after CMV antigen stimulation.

CDR3 nucleotides: TGTGCCAGCAGCTTACGCAGGGTAGGGGAAAAACTGTTTTTT. Its protein is CASSLRRVGEKLFF. J is TRBJ1-4 and V is TRBV7-6; perhaps TRBD1 as D (5 bases). Germline V gene data show CDR1 as SGHVS and CDR2 as FNYEAQ. V lost 2 bases and J 8 bases, leaving 12 bases between the germline ends. CDR3 size: 14 residues.